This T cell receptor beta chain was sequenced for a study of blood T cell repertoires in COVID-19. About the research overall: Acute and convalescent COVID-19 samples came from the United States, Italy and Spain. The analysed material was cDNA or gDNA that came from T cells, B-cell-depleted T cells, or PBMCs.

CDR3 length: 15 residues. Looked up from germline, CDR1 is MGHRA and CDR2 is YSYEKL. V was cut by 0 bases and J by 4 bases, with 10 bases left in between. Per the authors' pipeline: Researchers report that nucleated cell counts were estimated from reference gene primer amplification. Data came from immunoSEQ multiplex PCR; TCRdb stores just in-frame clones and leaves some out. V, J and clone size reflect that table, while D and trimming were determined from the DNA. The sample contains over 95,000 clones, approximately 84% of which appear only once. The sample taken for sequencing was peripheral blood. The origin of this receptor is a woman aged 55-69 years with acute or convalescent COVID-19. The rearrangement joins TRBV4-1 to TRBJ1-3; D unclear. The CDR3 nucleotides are TGCGCCAGCAGCCAAGACGACAACTCCGGAAACACCATATATTTT. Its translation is CASSQDDNSGNTIYF.